This TCR beta chain was sequenced during a study of blood T cell repertoires in COVID-19. Germline V gene data show CDR1 as SGDLS and CDR2 as YYNGEE. The CDR3 totals 17 residues. V lost 4 bases to trimming and J lost 7 bases; unmatched junction nucleotides: 14. At least ten counts were recorded for this clone. Libraries were prepared by immunoSEQ multiplex PCR; TCRdb keeps only in-frame clonotypes and omits some of them. The sample lists some 190,000 clones, more than 85% seen once, with about 1% in the top ten. The chain links TRBV9 to TRBJ2-3, with TRBD2 matching 11 bases. This receptor was identified in a man aged 25 to 45 with acute or convalescent COVID-19. Sequencing was performed on peripheral blood. The CDR3 DNA reads TGTGCCAGCAGCCTACAACCCGGGACTAGCGGTAGAAATACGCAGTATTTT. This codes for CASSLQPGTSGRNTQYF.